In this sample, the clone carrying this TCR beta chain turned up once. RNA, at roughly 0.45 to 1 ug, was reverse transcribed with random hexamers. One entry per CDR3 protein results from TCRdb running MiXCR on the immunoSEQ multiplex PCR reads. The sample carries a few hundred thousand distinct CDR3 sequences, about 95% recorded once. The sample belongs to a study of CD8 T cells in Susac syndrome. The sequence was obtained from a human donor with multiple sclerosis. Sequencing was done on a sample of CD4+ T cells from PBMCs.

CDR3 residues: CASSRQALISGANVLTF. The CDR3 DNA reads TGTGCCAGCAGTAGACAGGCTCTAATCTCTGGGGCCAACGTCCTGACTTTC. The chain joins TRBV2 to TRBJ2-6, with TRBD1 as a possible D gene (6 bases). V was cut by 5 bases and J by 0 bases, with 14 bases left in between. The CDR3 loop spans 17 amino acids. CDR1 and CDR2 (germline): SNHLY, FYNNEI.